These T cell receptor beta chains were read from a single sample in a study of T cells in Graves' hyperthyroidism and ophthalmopathy. TCRdb used MiXCR to reprocess the multiplex PCR reads, holding one entry per CDR3 protein. The table records 300,000 to 450,000 distinct CDR3 sequences, approximately 15% of them present only once. Sequences were obtained from blood. Source of these receptors: a woman aged 60-70 years with Graves' hyperthyroidism. Both conserved end residues are part of each CDR3. A D gene is named only where the DNA matches it firmly. Clone size is given for some rows only: seen once, a few or many times, or a class if the clone is expanded.

V,D,J,size,DNA,CDR3
TRBV27,TRBD1,TRBJ2-7,many,TGTGCCAGCAGTTCACGGACAGGGGACTACGAGCAGTACTTC,CASSSRTGDYEQYF
TRBV24-1,-,TRBJ1-2,many,TGTGCCACCAGTGATTTCTTCTATGGCTACACCTTC,CATSDFFYGYTF
TRBV6-1,-,TRBJ2-2,many,TGTGCCAGCAGTGAAGTTGGCGGCTACACCGGGGAGCTGTTTTTT,CASSEVGGYTGELFF
TRBV25-1,-,TRBJ2-5,-,TGTGCCAGCAGTGAATCTAGTGAGACCCAGTACTTC,CASSESSETQYF
TRBV7-9,TRBD1,TRBJ1-5,few,TGTGCCAGCAGCCCGTGGACAGGGAAAAGCAATCAGCCCCAGCATTTT,CASSPWTGKSNQPQHF
TRBV5-4,TRBD2,TRBJ2-3,-,TGTGCCAGCAGCGGGACTAGCGGGAGGGCAGATACGCAGTATTTT,CASSGTSGRADTQYF
TRBV18,-,TRBJ2-7,many,TGTGCCAGCTCACCAACCGACTACGAGCAGTACTTC,CASSPTDYEQYF
TRBV11-2,-,TRBJ2-7,many,TGTGCCAGCAGCTTTGGGGGGACCTACGAGCAGTACTTC,CASSFGGTYEQYF
TRBV6-1,-,TRBJ1-1,few,TGTGCCAGCAGCCCGATCCAGAATGTGGGGAACACTGAAGCTTTCTTT,CASSPIQNVGNTEAFF
TRBV2,-,TRBJ2-1,many,TGTGCCAGCACCGGAGCGGACGGCTGGTACAATGAGCAGTTCTTC,CASTGADGWYNEQFF
TRBV2,TRBD1,TRBJ2-5,-,TGTGCCAGCAGTGCGACAGGGGAAGAGACCCAGTACTTC,CASSATGEETQYF
TRBV5-1,TRBD2,TRBJ2-7,many,TGCGCCAGCAGCTTGGTGAAAGCGGGAGTCCCCGACGAGCAGTACTTC,CASSLVKAGVPDEQYF
TRBV24-1,-,TRBJ1-1,many,TGTGCCACCAGTGGCGGGTTACTCAACACTGAAGCTTTCTTT,CATSGGLLNTEAFF
TRBV3-1,-,TRBJ1-1,-,TGTGCCCGCATGGCGGAGGGACAAGAAGCTTTCTTT,CARMAEGQEAFF
TRBV18,TRBD2,TRBJ2-7,-,TGTGCCAGCTCACCACCACTGGGACTAGCGGGAGGCCGCTCCTACGAGCAGTACTTC,CASSPPLGLAGGRSYEQYF
TRBV12-3/TRBV12-4,-,TRBJ2-7,-,TGTGCCAGCAGCCCTTCCCGGGGAGGGGGCCACGAGCAGTACTTC,CASSPSRGGGHEQYF
TRBV5-1,-,TRBJ2-3,many,TGCGCCAGCAGCTTCGGATCAACTCCCCCCACAGATACGCAGTATTTT,CASSFGSTPPTDTQYF
TRBV11-3,TRBD1,TRBJ1-2,many,TGTGCCAGCAGCTCCCGACAGGGGGCGCGGGGCTACACCTTC,CASSSRQGARGYTF
TRBV5-1,-,TRBJ1-5,many,TGCGCCAGCAGCTTGGGGGAGTTTAATCAGCCCCAGCATTTT,CASSLGEFNQPQHF
TRBV18,-,TRBJ2-3,many,TGTGCCAGCTCAGGGCCGGGACGCGCTAGCACAGATACGCAGTATTTT,CASSGPGRASTDTQYF
TRBV7-2,-,TRBJ1-4,few,TGTGCCAGCAGTCCAGTGGGCAGGGTCATCGAAAAACTGTTTTTT,CASSPVGRVIEKLFF
TRBV9,-,TRBJ1-2,many,TGTGCCAGCAGCGTAGGGATCGGGGATCGCGGCTACACCTTC,CASSVGIGDRGYTF
TRBV4-1,-,TRBJ1-2,many,TGCGCCAGCAGCCAAGATTTGGCATCGCTCTCTCCCTATGGCTACACCTTC,CASSQDLASLSPYGYTF
TRBV15,-,TRBJ2-1,many,TGTGCCACCAGCAGAGGGGGTAGCTACAATGAGCAGTTCTTC,CATSRGGSYNEQFF
TRBV12-5,-,TRBJ2-7,many,TGTGCTAGTGGGCTCTCCCCAAGCTCCTACGAGCAGTACTTC,CASGLSPSSYEQYF
TRBV10-2,-,TRBJ1-2,-,TGCGCCAGCACTCCGGGACATACGGCTCATGGCTACACCTTC,CASTPGHTAHGYTF
TRBV28,-,TRBJ2-7,many,TGTGCCAGCAGCTCCGAGAGCACGACTTACGAGCAGTACTTC,CASSSESTTYEQYF
TRBV11-3,TRBD2,TRBJ2-5,few,TGTGCCAGCAGCTTGGGGACTAGCGTCGGGGGGGAAGAGGCCCAGTACTTC,CASSLGTSVGGEEAQYF
TRBV7-9,-,TRBJ2-1,-,TGTGCCAGCAGCTTAAGTTTAGTCTCCTACAATGAGCAGTTCTTC,CASSLSLVSYNEQFF
TRBV12-3/TRBV12-4,-,TRBJ1-2,many,TGTGCCAGCAGTTTATCCCCCCGGGACACCTATGGCTACACCTTC,CASSLSPRDTYGYTF
TRBV6-5,TRBD2,TRBJ2-7,many,TGTGCCAGCAGTTACCTTGGGACTAGCGGTTCCTACGAGCAGTACTTC,CASSYLGTSGSYEQYF
TRBV5-1,-,TRBJ2-1,many,TGCGCCAGCGGGATGTTAGCGTTCAATGAGCAGTTCTTC,CASGMLAFNEQFF
TRBV5-1,-,TRBJ1-2,-,TGCGCCAGCAGCCCCGGGACATTCGGCAACTATGGCTACACCTTC,CASSPGTFGNYGYTF
TRBV4-1,-,TRBJ2-5,-,TGCGCCAGCAGCCAAGATATCTTGGGGGGAGGACCTCGCGGGACCCAGTACTTC,CASSQDILGGGPRGTQYF
TRBV7-8,-,TRBJ2-4,many,TGTGCCAGCAGCTTAGCGCGATGGGGCCAGTCAGGAAACATTCAGTACTTC,CASSLARWGQSGNIQYF
TRBV4-1,-,TRBJ2-2,many,TGCGCCAGCAGCCAAGATTCCCTGGATGGGACCGGGGAGCTGTTTTTT,CASSQDSLDGTGELFF
TRBV27,-,TRBJ2-7,-,TGTGCCAGCAGTTTAGGGGATGACTACGAGCAGTACTTC,CASSLGDDYEQYF
TRBV2,-,TRBJ2-7,many,TGTGCCAGCAGGGCCGCGGTACTATACGAGCAGTACTTC,CASRAAVLYEQYF
TRBV27,-,TRBJ2-1,many,TGTGCCAGCAGTTTTGGGGGTAGCGGCCACTACAATGAGCAGTTCTTC,CASSFGGSGHYNEQFF